Listed here is a single TCR beta chain. The data were obtained in a study of OX40 agonist ivuxolimab in advanced cancers. At the level of the study: A male proportion of about 86% was recorded, with mean age about 54 years and range roughly 23 to 79. Earlier anti-PD-1, anti-PD-L1 or anti-CTLA-4 therapy was permitted; under 50% had received some.

This CDR3 is 13 amino acids long. With V trimmed by 4 bases and J by 7 bases, 3 bases remained unmatched. CDR1 and CDR2 (germline): LNHDA, SQIVND (reference sequence). Using immunoSEQ multiplex PCR, the repertoire was profiled, and TCRdb retains in-frame clones only, with some absent. The repertoire has around 51,000 clones, around nine tenths of them found once; the top ten carry 3% to 4%. Specimen: CD4+ or CD8+ T cells sorted from blood, collected in a trial of the OX40 agonist ivuxolimab. The clonotype originates from an adult with an advanced solid tumor such as melanoma, head and neck, liver or kidney cancer. The chain uses TRBV19 and TRBJ2-1, with 8 bases lining up with TRBD1. The CDR3 DNA reads TGTGCCAGTAGTAGCGACAGGGGTAATGAGCAGTTCTTC. Translated: CASSSDRGNEQFF.